These 2 T cell receptor beta chains were sequenced from one sample in a study of T cell responses to AZD1222 COVID-19 vaccine. The protocol was immunoSEQ multiplex PCR, while the TCRdb copy is restricted to in-frame clones and leaves out a portion. Of some 65,000 clones in the sample, about four fifths were seen once. The input for sequencing was peripheral blood, taken on day 0 of MenACWY control vaccination. The receptors here all came from an adult in good health.

CDR3 DNA sequence: TGTGCCAGCAGTCCCGGGACTAGCGGGTTCTCTGGCACAGATACGCAGTATTTT. This encodes CASSPGTSGFSGTDTQYF. The rearrangement links TRBV6-2 or TRBV6-3 to TRBJ2-3, with 12 bases lining up with TRBD2. This CDR3 has 18 amino acids. Germline-derived CDR1 and CDR2 are MNHEY and SVGEGT. J gave up 1 base and V 5 bases, and 10 bases lay outside the gene matches.

V is TRBV19 and J is TRBJ1-1; tentatively, D is TRBD1 (6 bases). Trimming removed 3 bases at V and 5 bases at J, with 19 bases between. CDR1 LNHDA and CDR2 SQIVND come from the germline V gene (reference sequence). This CDR3 has 16 residues. The CDR3 bases are TGTGCCAGTAGTATCGGGGCCGGGGGGCGCGGAACTGAAGCTTTCTTT. Translation gives CASSIGAGGRGTEAFF.